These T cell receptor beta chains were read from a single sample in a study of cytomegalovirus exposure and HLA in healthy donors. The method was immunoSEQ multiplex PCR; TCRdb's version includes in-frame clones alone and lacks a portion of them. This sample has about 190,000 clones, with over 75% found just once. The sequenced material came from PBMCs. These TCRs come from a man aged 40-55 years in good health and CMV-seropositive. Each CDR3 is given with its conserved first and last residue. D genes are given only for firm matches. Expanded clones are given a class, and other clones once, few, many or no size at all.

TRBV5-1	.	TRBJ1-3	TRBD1	CASSLEGTGSYTIYF	TGCGCCAGCAGCTTGGAAGGGACAGGGTCGTACACCATATATTTT
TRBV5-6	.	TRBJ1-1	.	CASRANGRATEAFF	TGTGCCAGCAGGGCGAACGGGCGGGCCACTGAAGCTTTCTTT
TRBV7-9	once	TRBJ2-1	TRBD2	CASSRPGTSGGTTYNEQFF	TGTGCCAGCAGCCGACCCGGGACTAGCGGGGGGACCACCTACAATGAGCAGTTCTTC
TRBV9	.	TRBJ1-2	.	CASSPTSGRGLDYGYTF	TGTGCCAGCAGCCCAACGTCTGGGCGGGGTTTGGACTATGGCTACACCTTC
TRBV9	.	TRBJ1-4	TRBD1	CASSAHRGNEKLFF	TGTGCCAGCAGCGCCCACAGGGGTAATGAAAAACTGTTTTTT
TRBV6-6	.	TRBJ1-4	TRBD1	CASSYPGGGNEKLFF	TGTGCCAGCAGTTACCCAGGGGGAGGTAATGAAAAACTGTTTTTT
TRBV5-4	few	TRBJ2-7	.	CASSLRGGIYEQYF	TGTGCCAGCAGCTTGAGAGGGGGAATCTACGAGCAGTACTTC
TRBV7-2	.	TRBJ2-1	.	CASRVNRGSYNEQFF	TGTGCCAGCAGAGTCAACCGGGGGTCCTACAATGAGCAGTTCTTC
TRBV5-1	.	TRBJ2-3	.	CASSLAGFVTDTQYF	TGCGCCAGCAGCTTGGCAGGGTTTGTCACAGATACGCAGTATTTT
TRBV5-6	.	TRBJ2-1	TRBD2	CASSQTSGAIYSYNEQFF	TGTGCCAGCAGCCAGACTAGCGGGGCCATATACTCCTACAATGAGCAGTTCTTC
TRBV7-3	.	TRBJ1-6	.	CASSLGGPLHF	TGTGCCAGCAGCTTAGGAGGCCCCCTCCACTTT
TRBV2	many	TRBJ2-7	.	CASGEPFSYEQYF	TGTGCCAGCGGTGAACCGTTTTCCTACGAGCAGTACTTC
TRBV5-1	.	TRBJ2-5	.	CASSFAETQYF	TGCGCCAGCAGCTTTGCGGAGACCCAGTACTTC
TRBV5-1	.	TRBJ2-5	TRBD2	CASSPTLAGSQETQYF	TGCGCCAGCAGCCCGACTTTAGCGGGGAGCCAAGAGACCCAGTACTTC
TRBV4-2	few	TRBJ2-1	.	CASSQDDTGYNEQFF	TGTGCCAGCAGCCAAGACGATACAGGGTACAATGAGCAGTTCTTC
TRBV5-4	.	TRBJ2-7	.	CASSFWGAYEQYF	TGTGCCAGCAGCTTTTGGGGCGCCTACGAGCAGTACTTC
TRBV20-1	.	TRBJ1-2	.	CSATGGNGYTF	TGCAGTGCTACGGGGGGCAATGGCTACACCTTC
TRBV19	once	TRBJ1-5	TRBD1	CASSISGRGVNQPQHF	TGTGCCAGTAGTATTTCGGGCAGGGGGGTGAATCAGCCCCAGCATTTT
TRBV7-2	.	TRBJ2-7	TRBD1	CASKGRGKYEQYF	TGTGCCAGCAAGGGCAGGGGGAAGTACGAGCAGTACTTC
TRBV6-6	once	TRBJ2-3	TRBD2	CASSYYTSGLWDTQYF	TGTGCCAGCAGTTACTACACTAGCGGTCTCTGGGATACGCAGTATTTT
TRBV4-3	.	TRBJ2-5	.	CASSQDPEETQYF	TGCGCCAGCAGCCAAGATCCAGAAGAGACCCAGTACTTC